Listed here is a single T cell receptor (beta chain). This clonotype was seen only once. The antigen it binds to is not known. Per-base quality was not reported, and no clone a single base away is much larger than it. A lone read is weak support. Peripheral blood CD8+ and CD4+ T cells from healthy donors, Susac syndrome patients and multiple sclerosis patients were profiled using high-throughput TCR beta sequencing. Recently defined diagnostic criteria for definite or probable disease were met by the Susac syndrome patients. Bulk CD8+ and CD4+ T cells were purified magnetically by negative isolation, whereas CD8+ TEMRA cells were enriched by FACS. Blood was collected in EDTA tubes and processed within 24 hours, with PBMCs isolated through density gradient centrifugation. PBMCs intended for TCR sequencing were cryopreserved in liquid nitrogen and were subsequently thawed in a 37 degrees C water bath. A purity of at least 90% was achieved for sorted or isolated CD4+, CD8+ and CD8+ TEMRA cells.

RNA was extracted using the RNeasy kit, and about 0.45 to 1 ug of the RNA was reverse transcribed with random hexamers. TCR beta CDR3 regions were amplified with the immunoSEQ multiplex PCR assay covering 54 Vbeta and 13 Jbeta segments. To correct PCR amplification bias, a synthetic template baseline was used for both primer optimization and computational correction. Processing in the source paper ran as follows. Only productive sequences were kept, with reads annotated to V, D and J genes according to IMGT and analyzed in immunoSEQ Analyzer. To calculate clonality, Shannon entropy was normalized by log2 of the number of productive unique sequences and then subtracted from one. For each patient and control, public and private clones were evaluated within the 100 most prevalent clones. Susac-specific clones were defined as absent from healthy and MS cohorts, 850 to 1,300 published viral clones and other ImmuneACCESS disease sequences. Using fastp trimming at Q25 and MiXCR clonotype assembly, TCRdb reanalyzed the public sequencing data and kept in-frame beta chains. Under each unique CDR3 protein, matching rows form one entry showing the most common genes and DNA. These V and J calls derive from TCRdb rather than the authors' analysis. This sample holds about 140,000 distinct CDR3 sequences; around 95% were observed only once. Of the sample, roughly 0.14% is held by the ten largest clones.

Sequences ENHRY (CDR1) and SYGVKD (CDR2) are obtained from the germline V gene. From cysteine to phenylalanine, the CDR3 is 14 amino acids long. Solely the CDR3 DNA is kept, with 42 bases framed from the first base. Cut back by 4 bases and 4 bases, the V and J ends lie 14 bases apart. This sample was taken from a study of CD8 T cells in Susac syndrome (dated by TCRdb to about 2019). Background for the entire study: Among the Susac syndrome patients who were sequenced, clinically active disease was present in six and clinical remission was observed in fewer than 10. Repertoire sequencing was used to test whether CD8+ T cell activation and differentiation in Susac syndrome was antigen driven. Susac syndrome patients were therapy-naive, on corticosteroids (some also receiving IVIg), or on IVIg alone at blood withdrawal.

The investigation overall reported the following: The number of individuals in the TCR sequencing and HLA analysis was recognized as being relatively small. No clonal expansion was detected in the CD4+ T cell repertoire of Susac syndrome patients.

The sample taken for sequencing was CD4+ T cells from PBMCs. Rearrangement joined TRBV10-3 to TRBJ2-7; perhaps TRBD2 is the D gene, with 6 bases matching. This clonotype was obtained from a human donor with Susac syndrome. The CDR3 reads CAISAGTEPYEQYF. The sequence in DNA is TGTGCCATCAGTGCTGGGACTGAGCCTTACGAGCAGTACTTC.